The T cell receptor (beta chain) under discussion was sequenced for a study of Graves' ophthalmopathy and Graves' hyperthyroidism. Study outcomes and limitations: Among expanded thyroid clonotypes above 0.001 frequency, most also occurred in blood.

Patients newly diagnosed with hyperthyroidism, under 2 months' duration, were aged 18 to 65, the study reports. The PBMC fraction was derived from less than 11 ml of fresh peripheral blood. This CDR3 spans 15 amino acids. Losses at the gene ends were 5 bases for V and 6 bases for J; bases not matched to a gene: 11. Comments on this clonotype: Its antigen is as yet unknown.

The TCR beta CDR3 regions underwent amplification from RNA transcripts. The authors performed first-round RT-PCR with HTBI primers and then a second-round multiplex PCR. TCRdb called the multiplex PCR reads again in MiXCR, with one record for every CDR3 protein. Of roughly 350,000 distinct CDR3 sequences in the sample, approximately 17% are singletons; the top ten hold approximately 2.4%. This receptor was identified in an adult woman with stable Graves' hyperthyroidism. The V gene is TRBV12-3 or TRBV12-4, the J gene TRBJ2-7; 9 nucleotides match TRBD1. The sample taken for sequencing was peripheral blood. CDR3 nucleotide sequence: TGTGCCAGCAGTCACAACTCCGGGACAGGGAGCGAGCAGTACTTC. This codes for CASSHNSGTGSEQYF.